This entry describes one T cell receptor (beta chain). These data are taken from a study of blood T cell repertoires in COVID-19. Profiled with immunoSEQ multiplex PCR; TCRdb holds only in-frame clones, not every one. Among approximately 220,000 clones, about 85% were seen once, and the ten largest hold approximately 5.1%. Between the trimmed V and J ends, which lost 6 bases and 5 bases, there was a span of 8 bases. The CDR3 runs 11 residues. Germline V gene lookup returns CDR1 LGHDT and CDR2 YNNKEL (reference sequence). This clonotype was sampled from a woman aged 55-70 years who had recovered from COVID-19. Sequenced input: peripheral blood. The rearrangement uses TRBV3-1 (or the pseudogene TRBV3-2) and TRBJ2-7; perhaps TRBD2 as D (6 bases). CDR3 in DNA: TGTGCCAGCAGGGAGGGTGACGAGCAGTACTTC. Its protein is CASREGDEQYF.